This T cell receptor beta chain was identified in a study of molecular identifiers for immune sequencing clone quantification (dated by TCRdb to between 2018 and 2020). About the investigation overall: In a replicate experiment, RNA from around 18,000 or 91,000 naive CD8 T cells was split into five aliquots, four of which were sequenced. CD8 T cells were used in a methods study to benchmark molecular-identifier clustering-based TCR repertoire sequencing (MIDCIRS) and TCR RNA copy counting.

This clonotype was seen many times. No cognate antigen has been identified for it. Base qualities are not recorded, but no much larger clone differs from it by a single base. Overall results and qualifications from the work: About 3.1 recovered TCR RNA copies per cell were obtained by modeling, versus roughly 10 by digital PCR, implying a capture efficiency of around 28%. When barcode sub-clustering was left out, chimeric consensus sequences inflated TCR diversity, with chimeras reaching as high as 47%. Clones above 20 RNA copies held over 97% of molecules in CMV-specific effector cells but under 1% in naive cells. The sizes of highly expanded clones could end up underestimated when identical TCR molecules share a barcode. Even against a background of about 960,000 naive CD8 T cells, spiked-in Jurkat TCR RNA amounting to a single cell's worth was reported to be detectable. The naive libraries included spiked-in Jurkat TCR RNA (roughly 11 copies' worth), and this RNA is not part of the donor repertoire.

The germline V gene (reference sequence) gives CDR1 as DFQATT and CDR2 as SNEGSKA. There are 13 amino acids in the CDR3, from cysteine to phenylalanine inclusive. Kept here is only the CDR3 DNA, which spans 39 bases and is read in frame from base 1. After removal of 6 bases from V and 5 bases from J, the junction retains 9 bases not matched to a gene. Libraries of naive CD8 T cells were generated from approximately 20,000 to 1,000,000 sorted cells, with 10%, 30% or 50% of the purified RNA used. On a BD FACSAria II, naive CD8 T cells were FACS-sorted as CD8+CD4-CCR7+CD45RA+ and collected into RLT Plus buffer. Nine to eleven TCR copies' worth of Jurkat RNA were spiked into about 20,000-1,100,000 naive CD8 T cell samples to test detection sensitivity. CD8 T cells were enriched using RosetteSep CD8+ T Cell Enrichment Cocktail and Ficoll-Paque, and the enriched cells then underwent ACK red cell lysis.

The library was built by means of PCR. Reads for this sample came from an Illumina HiSeq 4000. Bulk TCR libraries were generated as previously described, with the TCR primers listed in Table S5 used. Purification of total RNA was performed with the Qiagen AllPrep DNA/RNA kit. Before analysis, reads from multiple sequencing runs of one library were combined. Turning to the authors' computational methods: Reads were retained only if their TCR constant sequence matched exactly, and those retained reads were trimmed to 150 nt and grouped according to their 12-nt molecular barcodes. Reads inside each barcode group were sub-clustered using a 15% Levenshtein threshold, and a quality-weighted consensus sequence was constructed for each RNA molecule. Non-functional sequences were discarded, and so were lower-count sequences lying one edit away from another sequence. Based on a fit of two negative binomial distributions, barcode sub-clusters having less than 20% of the maximum read count were discarded. Through fastp at Q25 and MiXCR, TCRdb rebuilt clones from the public reads, retaining in-frame beta chains. One record per CDR3 amino acid sequence lists the most common genes and DNA. What appears here as the V and J calls and clone size reflects TCRdb's work, not the paper's. The sample table contains hundreds of thousands of distinct CDR3 sequences; only one count was recorded for 15% to 20% of them. The leading ten clones occupy under 0.95% of the sample.

Recombination joined TRBV20-1 with TRBJ2-7; 8 junctional bases match TRBD1. The TCR was taken from a human donor in good health. Some libraries in this study had Jurkat cell RNA spiked in. Sequencing was performed on naive CD8+ T cells from blood, with Jurkat cell RNA spiked in. This specimen's cell subset or site label, interpreted: FACS-sorted CD8+CD4-CCR7+CD45RA+ naive T cells. The CDR3 reads CSATGQGVNEQYF. The DNA sequence is given as TGCAGTGCGACCGGACAGGGTGTCAACGAGCAGTACTTC.